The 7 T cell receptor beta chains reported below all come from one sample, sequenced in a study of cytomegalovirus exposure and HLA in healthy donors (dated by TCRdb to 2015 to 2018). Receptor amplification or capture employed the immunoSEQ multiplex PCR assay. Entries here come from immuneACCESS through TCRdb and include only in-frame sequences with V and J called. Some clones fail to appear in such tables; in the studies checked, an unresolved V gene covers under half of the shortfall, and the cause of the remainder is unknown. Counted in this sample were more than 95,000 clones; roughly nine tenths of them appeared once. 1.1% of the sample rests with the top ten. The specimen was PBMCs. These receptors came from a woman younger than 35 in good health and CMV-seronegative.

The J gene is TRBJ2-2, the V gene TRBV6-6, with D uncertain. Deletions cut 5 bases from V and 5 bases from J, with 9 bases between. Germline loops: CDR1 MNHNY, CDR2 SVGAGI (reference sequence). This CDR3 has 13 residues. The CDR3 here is CASSHGPTGELFF. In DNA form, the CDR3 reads TGTGCCAGCAGTCATGGGCCGACCGGGGAGCTGTTTTTT.

In DNA, the CDR3 is TGTGCCAGCTCAGCGGTAGCGGGAGTGCTCTCTGGGGCCAACGTCCTGACTTTC. Protein sequence: CASSAVAGVLSGANVLTF. The rearrangement uses TRBV18 and TRBJ2-6; 9 bases are shared with TRBD2. The germline V gene has CDR1 KGHSH and CDR2 LQKENI. J was trimmed by 0 bases and V by 5 bases; bases with no gene match: 8. The length of the CDR3 is 18 residues.

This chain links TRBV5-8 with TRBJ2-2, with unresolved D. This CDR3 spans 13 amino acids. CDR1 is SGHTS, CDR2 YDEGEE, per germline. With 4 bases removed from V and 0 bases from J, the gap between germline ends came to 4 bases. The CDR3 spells CASSATNTGELFF. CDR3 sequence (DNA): TGTGCCAGCAGCGCGACGAACACCGGGGAGCTGTTTTTT.

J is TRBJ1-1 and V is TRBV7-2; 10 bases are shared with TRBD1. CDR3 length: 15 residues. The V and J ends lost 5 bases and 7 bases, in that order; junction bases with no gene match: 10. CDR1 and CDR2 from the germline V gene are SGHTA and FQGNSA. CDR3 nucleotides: TGTGCCAGCAGCCACGGGACAGGGGCTGTAGTTGAAGCTTTCTTT. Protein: CASSHGTGAVVEAFF.

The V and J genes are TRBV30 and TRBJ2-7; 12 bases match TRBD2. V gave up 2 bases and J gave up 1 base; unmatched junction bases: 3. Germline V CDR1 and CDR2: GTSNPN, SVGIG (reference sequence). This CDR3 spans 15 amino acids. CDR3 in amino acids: CAWSKLAGGSYEQYF. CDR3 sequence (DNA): TGTGCCTGGAGTAAACTAGCGGGAGGTTCCTACGAGCAGTACTTC.

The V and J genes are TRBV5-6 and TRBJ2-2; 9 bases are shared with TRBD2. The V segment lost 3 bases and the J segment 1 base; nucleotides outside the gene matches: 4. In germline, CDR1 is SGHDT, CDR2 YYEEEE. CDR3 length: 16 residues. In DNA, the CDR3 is TGTGCCAGCAGCTCGGTGACTAGCGGGAACACCGGGGAGCTGTTTTTT. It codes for CASSSVTSGNTGELFF.

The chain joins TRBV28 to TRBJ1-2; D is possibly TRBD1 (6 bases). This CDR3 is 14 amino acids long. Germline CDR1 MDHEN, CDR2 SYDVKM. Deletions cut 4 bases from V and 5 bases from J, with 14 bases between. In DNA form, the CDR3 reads TGTGCCAGCAGTTCTCCCGGACAGATGTATGGCTACACCTTC. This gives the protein CASSSPGQMYGYTF.